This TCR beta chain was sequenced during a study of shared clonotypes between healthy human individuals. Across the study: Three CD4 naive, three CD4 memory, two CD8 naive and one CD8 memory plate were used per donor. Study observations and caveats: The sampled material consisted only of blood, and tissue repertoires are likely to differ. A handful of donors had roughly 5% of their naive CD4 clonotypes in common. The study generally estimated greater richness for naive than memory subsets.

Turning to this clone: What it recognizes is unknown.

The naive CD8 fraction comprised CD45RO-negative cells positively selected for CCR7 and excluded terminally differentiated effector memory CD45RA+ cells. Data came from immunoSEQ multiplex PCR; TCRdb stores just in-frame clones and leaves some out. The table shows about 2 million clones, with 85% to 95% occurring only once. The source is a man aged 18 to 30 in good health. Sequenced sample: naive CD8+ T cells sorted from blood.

The CDR3 coding sequence is TGTGCCAGCAGCCCCGGCTTCGGGGGAGCGGCTGGAAACACCATATATTTT. This sequence encodes CASSPGFGGAAGNTIYF. This chain joins TRBV7-2 and TRBJ1-3; a weak D match, TRBD1 (5 bases). Trimming stripped 5 bases from V and 2 bases from J, with 19 bases between. This CDR3 has 17 residues. The germline gives CDR1 SGHTA, CDR2 FQGNSA.